This TCR beta chain came from a study of T cell responses to AZD1222 COVID-19 vaccine. The overall study: It was second doses at about 4 or about 12 weeks that were pooled. Study-wide findings and caveats: The peak T cell response came first, and repertoires were sampled only after it.

Assay used: immunoSEQ multiplex PCR; TCRdb lists only in-frame clones, some missing. Of tens of thousands of clones detected, roughly 85% appear once; the ten largest clones hold 2.5% to 3%. CDR3 length equals 15 residues. CDR1 and CDR2 from the germline V gene are SGHAT and FQNNGV. V lost 5 bases and J 2 bases, leaving 16 bases between the germline ends. Of note for this clone: Its antigen is not identified.

The sequencing used peripheral blood, collected on day 0 of AZD1222 vaccination. The rearrangement joins TRBV11-2 to TRBJ2-7; D is perhaps TRBD2 (5 bases). The source is an adult in good health. The CDR3 sequence: CASSASGVAAYEQYF. As DNA, the CDR3 is TGTGCCAGCAGCGCCTCCGGGGTGGCCGCCTACGAGCAGTACTTC.